This T cell receptor beta chain appears in the sequencing data of a study of beta chain features in type 1 diabetes. With respect to this clone: Its antigen is not known.

Findings and limits, study-wide: Within patients, naive, central memory and Treg TCRB repertoires seemed more similar than within healthy donors. Within each of all four CD4+ subsets, Type 1 diabetes patients had TCRB CDR3s that were moderately but significantly shorter.

Expressed TCRB transcripts were sequenced because the isolated RNA had all been reverse transcribed beforehand. Produced via immunoSEQ multiplex PCR; TCRdb's table is partial and in-frame only. The table records about 220,000 clones, 11% of them present only once. Between the trimmed V and J ends, which lost 2 bases and 7 bases, there was a span of 12 bases. Germline values: CDR1 KGHSY, CDR2 FQNENV. The CDR3 spans 13 residues. The material sequenced was central memory CD4+ T cells from blood. This sequence originates from a man between 18 and 35 years old in good health. The rearrangement joins TRBV16 to TRBJ2-7, with D uncertain. CDR3 residues: CASSQVRTREQYF. The CDR3 DNA reads as TGTGCCAGCAGCCAAGTTAGGACGAGGGAGCAGTACTTC.